These 8 T cell receptor beta chains came from one sample sequenced in a study of vaccination effects on CD4 cells after COVID-19. The table came from immunoSEQ multiplex PCR; TCRdb's copy has only in-frame clones and leaves some out. The sample lists under 80,000 clones; around 76% were seen once. Expansion of antigen-specific CD4+ T cells with viral peptide pools was carried out by the ViraFEST assay before sequencing. After around 10 days in culture, the CD4+ T cells were isolated. No antigen has been assigned to these receptors. The sequences come from CD4+ T cells from PBMCs cultured with HCoV-229E spike peptides, collected before COVID-19 vaccination. The receptors were sampled from a human donor who received a COVID-19 vaccine.

The chain joins TRBV5-1 to TRBJ2-5, with D possibly TRBD2 on 6 matching bases. The CDR3 contains 15 residues. Trimming took off 1 base at V and 4 bases at J, with 14 bases between the two ends. Germline values: CDR1 SGHRS, CDR2 YFSETQ. The CDR3 loop is CASSLTGDGGETQYF. CDR3 DNA sequence: TGCGCCAGCAGCTTGACGGGGGATGGGGGAGAGACCCAGTACTTC.

The chain couples TRBV11-2 to TRBJ1-3; D may be TRBD1 (6 bases). The CDR3 runs 15 residues. In germline, CDR1 is SGHAT, CDR2 FQNNGV. The ends were cut back, 5 bases at V and 7 bases at J, with 18 bases in the middle. The CDR3 loop is CASSPRGGLSNTIYF. The DNA of the CDR3 is TGTGCCAGCAGCCCCAGGGGTGGGTTAAGCAACACCATATATTTT. The full variable domain, its missing parts supplied by reference TRBV11-2 and TRBJ1-3, is EAGVAQSPRYKIIEKRQSVAFWCNPISGHATLYWYQQILGQGPKLLIQFQNNGVVDDSQLPKDRFSAERLKGVDSTLKIQPAKLEDSAVYLCASSPRGGLSNTIYFGEGSWLTVV.

The chain uses TRBV2 and TRBJ2-5; 9 bases align to TRBD2. This CDR3 spans 16 amino acids. Germline V CDR1 and CDR2: SNHLY, FYNNEI. With V trimmed by 3 bases and J by 4 bases, 9 bases remained unmatched. This chain's CDR3 is CASSDGGRGGLETQYF. In nucleotides, the CDR3 is TGTGCCAGCAGTGACGGAGGGCGGGGGGGCCTAGAGACCCAGTACTTC. Full variable domain (outside the CDR3, taken from reference TRBV2 and TRBJ2-5): EPEVTQTPSHQVTQMGQEVILRCVPISNHLYFYWYRQILGQKVEFLVSFYNNEISEKSEIFDDQFSVERPDGSNFTLKIRSTKLEDSAMYFCASSDGGRGGLETQYFGPGTRLLVL.

The chain combines TRBV24-1 with TRBJ2-5, with D maybe TRBD2 (5 bases). Germline CDR1 KGHDR, CDR2 SFDVKD. V dropped 4 bases and J dropped 5 bases, with 16 bases sitting between them. The CDR3 totals 15 residues. The CDR3 reads CATSDRTASGETQYF. CDR3 sequence (DNA): TGTGCCACCAGTGACCGGACTGCTTCGGGGGAGACCCAGTACTTC.

The chain's CDR3 is CASSLSGARGNTIYF. CDR3 DNA sequence: TGTGCCAGCAGTTTATCAGGGGCGCGGGGAAACACCATATATTTT. The rearrangement joins TRBV28 to TRBJ1-3; tentatively, D is TRBD1 (6 bases). V gave up 1 base and J gave up 4 bases, with 11 bases separating them. This CDR3 has 15 residues. Germline V gene data show CDR1 as MDHEN and CDR2 as SYDVKM. The complete variable domain, with remaining parts taken from reference TRBV28 and TRBJ1-3, reads DVKVTQSSRYLVKRTGEKVFLECVQDMDHENMFWYRQDPGLGLRLIYFSYDVKMKEKGDIPEGYSVSREKKERFSLILESASTNQTSMYLCASSLSGARGNTIYFGEGSWLTVV.

The J gene is TRBJ1-2, the V gene TRBV9; D gene uncertain. CDR3 length: 13 residues. Germline V gene data show CDR1 as SGDLS and CDR2 as YYNGEE. The germline V and J ends were trimmed by 4 bases and 3 bases, with 10 bases remaining between them. The chain's CDR3 is CASSPLGHYGYTF. In DNA, the CDR3 is TGTGCCAGCAGCCCCCTCGGGCACTATGGCTACACCTTC.

This clone was found a few times. The chain links TRBV5-1 to TRBJ1-1; tentative D call: TRBD1 (5 bases). V dropped 1 base and J dropped 3 bases, with 10 bases sitting between them. Germline V lookup: CDR1 SGHRS, CDR2 YFSETQ. The CDR3 totals 14 residues. The CDR3 DNA follows: TGCGCCAGCAGCTTGATTGCACAGGACACTGAAGCTTTCTTT. It specifies CASSLIAQDTEAFF. The full variable domain, rest sourced from reference TRBV5-1 and TRBJ1-1, is KAGVTQTPRYLIKTRGQQVTLSCSPISGHRSVSWYQQTPGQGLQFLFEYFSETQRNKGNFPGRFSGRQFSNSRSEMNVSTLELGDSALYLCASSLIAQDTEAFFGQGTRLTVV.

The rearrangement joins TRBV3-1 (or the pseudogene TRBV3-2) to TRBJ1-6; D is ambiguous. There are 12 residues in the CDR3. Looked up from germline, CDR1 is LGHDT and CDR2 is YNNKEL (reference sequence). V was cut by 3 bases and J by 7 bases, with 4 bases left in between. The CDR3 loop is CASSQLNSPLHF. The CDR3 DNA reads as TGTGCCAGCAGCCAGTTAAATTCACCCCTCCACTTT.